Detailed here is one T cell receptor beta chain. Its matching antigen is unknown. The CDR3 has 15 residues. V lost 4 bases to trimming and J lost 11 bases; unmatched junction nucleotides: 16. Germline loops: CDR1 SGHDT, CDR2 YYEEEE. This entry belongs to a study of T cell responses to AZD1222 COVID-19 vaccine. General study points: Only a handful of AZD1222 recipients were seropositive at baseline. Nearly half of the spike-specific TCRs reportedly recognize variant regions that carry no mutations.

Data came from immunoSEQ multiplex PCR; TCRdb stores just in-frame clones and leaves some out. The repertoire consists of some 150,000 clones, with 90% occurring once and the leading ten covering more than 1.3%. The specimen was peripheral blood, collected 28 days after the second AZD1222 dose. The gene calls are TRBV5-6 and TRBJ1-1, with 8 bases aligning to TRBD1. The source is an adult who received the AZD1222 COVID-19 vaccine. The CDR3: CASSGAGTGAMMAFF. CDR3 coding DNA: TGTGCCAGCAGCGGAGCCGGGACAGGAGCTATGATGGCTTTCTTT.